Following are 8 T cell receptor beta chains from one sample sequenced in a study of vaccination and CD4 T cells after COVID-19 (dated 2022 in TCRdb). Library construction relied on PCR. The sequencer was an Illumina iSeq 100. TCR sequencing of DNA from cultured CD4+ T cells used the Oncomine TCR Beta short-read assay at the Johns Hopkins FTIC core. The public reads were reanalyzed by TCRdb: fastp trimming at Q25, MiXCR alignment, in-frame beta chains only. For every CDR3 protein sequence, its rows merge into one entry that carries the most common genes and DNA. The sample table contains tens of thousands of distinct CDR3 sequences; only one count was recorded for 67% of them. Jointly, the top ten make up roughly 15% of the sample. What these receptors recognize is not known. The treatment or condition label for this specimen denotes: roughly nine-day PBMC culture with coronavirus spike peptide pools or control peptides (ViraFEST assay).

The sequences come from CD4+ T cells from blood, cultured in vitro, collected after SARS-CoV-2 vaccination. The receptor set was obtained from a human donor who received a COVID-19 vaccine.

The chain is built from TRBV24-1 and TRBJ1-5; D not certain. Trimming took 0 bases from V and 5 from J, leaving 7 bases between them. The CDR3 consists of 14 residues. Germline V gene lookup returns CDR1 KGHDR and CDR2 SFDVKD. This chain's CDR3 is CATSDLDGDQPQHF. Written as DNA, the CDR3 is TGTGCCACCAGTGATTTGGACGGTGATCAGCCCCAGCATTTT.

The genes are TRBV6-1 and TRBJ1-2; 10 bases agree with TRBD1. The germline V gene encodes CDR1 MNHNS and CDR2 SASEGT. The V gene end was trimmed by 8 bases and the J gene end by 5 bases; junction bases not matched to a gene: 14. The CDR3 consists of 16 residues. For the CDR3, the DNA is TGTGCCAGCGGGAAAGTGACAGGGGGCCCTTCATATGGCTACACCTTC. Protein product: CASGKVTGGPSYGYTF.

V usage is TRBV30 and J usage is TRBJ1-3; TRBD1 aligns across 7 bases. J was trimmed by 2 bases and V by 0 bases; bases with no gene match: 1. In germline, CDR1 is GTSNPN, CDR2 SVGIG (reference sequence). The length of the CDR3 is 14 residues. This chain's CDR3 is CAWSVGTAGNTIYF. Written as DNA, the CDR3 is TGTGCCTGGAGTGTGGGGACAGCTGGAAACACCATATATTTT. Drawing the rest from reference TRBV30 and TRBJ1-3, the complete variable domain is SQTIHQWPATLVQPVGSPLSLECTVEGTSNPNLYWYRQAAGRGLQLLFYSVGIGQISSEVPQNLSASRPQDRQFILSSKKLLLSDSGFYLCAWSVGTAGNTIYFGEGSWLTVV.

This clonotype was observed a few times. Sequence at one end of the junction differs from germline and may be a read error. The chain couples TRBV6-1 to TRBJ1-5; 10 bases match TRBD1. This CDR3 has 14 residues. Per germline, CDR1 MNHNS and CDR2 SASEGT. CDR3 amino acids: CASRPTGGKQPQHF. Here the CDR3 DNA reads TGTGCCAGCAGGCCGACAGGGGGCAAGCAGCCCCAGCATTTT.

This clonotype was detected only a few times. This chain joins TRBV2 and TRBJ1-2, with D unclear. This CDR3 is 13 amino acids long. CDR1 and CDR2 (germline): SNHLY, FYNNEI. Trimming pared 0 bases from V and 12 bases from J, leaving 14 bases between. The CDR3 nucleotides read TGTGCCAGCAGTGAAGCGCGGGTAGGCAGGCACACCTTC. It yields the protein CASSEARVGRHTF.

The gene calls are TRBV11-3 and TRBJ1-1, with unresolved D. Trimming shortened V by 5 bases and J by 7 bases, and 14 bases separated the two germline ends. The CDR3 contains 13 residues. Germline-derived CDR1 and CDR2 are SGHNT and YENEEA. CDR3 region: CASSARPSNEAFF. The CDR3, as DNA: TGTGCCAGCAGCGCGCGGCCCTCAAATGAAGCTTTCTTT. Drawing the rest from reference TRBV11-3 and TRBJ1-1, the complete variable domain is EAGVVQSPRYKIIEKKQPVAFWCNPISGHNTLYWYLQNLGQGPELLIRYENEEAVDDSQLPKDRFSAERLKGVDSTLKIQPAELGDSAVYLCASSARPSNEAFFGQGTRLTVV.

A few counts support this clonotype. This chain joins TRBV27 and TRBJ2-3; perhaps D is TRBD1 or TRBD2 (5 bases each). This CDR3 is 17 amino acids long. V was shortened by 5 bases and J by 5 bases, with 23 bases between the two germline ends. Germline V lookup: CDR1 MNHEY, CDR2 SMNVEV (reference sequence). The CDR3, as DNA: TGTGCCAGCAGTCGCCCTCTCGGGGCCAGGGAGAGAGATACGCAGTATTTT. Translated: CASSRPLGARERDTQYF.

The rearrangement joins TRBV15 to TRBJ2-1, with 8 bases fitting TRBD1. V lost 4 bases and J lost 2; bases outside the gene matches: 1. The CDR3 sequence is 14 residues long. The germline V gene has CDR1 LNHNV and CDR2 YYDKDF (reference sequence). CDR3 sequence (DNA): TGTGCCACCAGCAACAGGGGGACCTACAATGAGCAGTTCTTC. It specifies CATSNRGTYNEQFF.